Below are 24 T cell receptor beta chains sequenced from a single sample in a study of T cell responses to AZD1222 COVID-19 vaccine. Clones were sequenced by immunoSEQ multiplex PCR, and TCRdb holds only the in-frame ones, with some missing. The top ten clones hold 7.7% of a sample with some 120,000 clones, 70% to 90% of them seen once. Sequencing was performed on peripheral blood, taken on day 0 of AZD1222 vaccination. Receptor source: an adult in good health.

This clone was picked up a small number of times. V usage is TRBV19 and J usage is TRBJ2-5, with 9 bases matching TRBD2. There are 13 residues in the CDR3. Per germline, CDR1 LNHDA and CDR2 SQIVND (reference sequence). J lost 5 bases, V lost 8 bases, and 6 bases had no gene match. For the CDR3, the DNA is TGTGCCAGTGGTAGCGGGAGAGGGGAGACCCAGTACTTC. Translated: CASGSGRGETQYF. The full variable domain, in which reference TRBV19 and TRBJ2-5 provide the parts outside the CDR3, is DGGITQSPKYLFRKEGQNVTLSCEQNLNHDAMYWYRQDPGQGLRLIYYSQIVNDFQKGDIAEGYSVSREKKESFPLTVTSAQKNPTAFYLCASGSGRGETQYFGPGTRLLVL.

The CDR3 here is CASSSAPSGGYTF. DNA of the CDR3: TGTGCCAGCAGTTCGGCCCCTTCGGGTGGCTACACCTTC. The V call is TRBV6-6, the J call TRBJ1-2; D not resolved. Germline CDR1 and CDR2: MNHNY and SVGAGI (reference sequence). CDR3 length: 13 amino acids. Trimming pared 4 bases from V and 7 bases from J, leaving 13 bases between.

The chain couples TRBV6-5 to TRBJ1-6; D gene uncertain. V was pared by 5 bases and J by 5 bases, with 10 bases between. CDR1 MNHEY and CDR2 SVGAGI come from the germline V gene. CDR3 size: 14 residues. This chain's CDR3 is CASSPRGNNSPLHF. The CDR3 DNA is TGTGCCAGCAGTCCGAGAGGCAATAATTCACCCCTCCACTTT.

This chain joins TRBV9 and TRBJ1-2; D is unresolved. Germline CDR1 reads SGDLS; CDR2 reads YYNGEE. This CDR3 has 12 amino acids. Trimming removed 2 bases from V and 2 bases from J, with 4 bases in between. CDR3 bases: TGTGCCAGCAGCGTGGAGAACTATGGCTACACCTTC. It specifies CASSVENYGYTF.

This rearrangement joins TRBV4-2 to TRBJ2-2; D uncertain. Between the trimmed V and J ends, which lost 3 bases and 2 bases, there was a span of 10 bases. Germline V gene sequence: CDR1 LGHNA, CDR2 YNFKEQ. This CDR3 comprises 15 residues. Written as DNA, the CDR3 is TGTGCCAGCAGCCACTGGTGGGAAAACACCGGGGAGCTGTTTTTT. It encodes CASSHWWENTGELFF.

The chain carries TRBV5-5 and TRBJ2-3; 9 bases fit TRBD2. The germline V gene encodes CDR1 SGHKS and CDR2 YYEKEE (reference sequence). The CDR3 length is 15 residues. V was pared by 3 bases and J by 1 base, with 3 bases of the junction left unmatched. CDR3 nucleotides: TGTGCCAGCAGCTCCCGGACTAGCGGCACAGATACGCAGTATTTT. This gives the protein CASSSRTSGTDTQYF.

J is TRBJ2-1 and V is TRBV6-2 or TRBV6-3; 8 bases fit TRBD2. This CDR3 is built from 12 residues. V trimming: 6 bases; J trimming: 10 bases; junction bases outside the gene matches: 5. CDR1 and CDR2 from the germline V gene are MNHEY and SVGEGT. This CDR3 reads CASSPLADEQFF. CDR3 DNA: TGTGCCAGCAGCCCACTAGCGGACGAGCAGTTCTTC.

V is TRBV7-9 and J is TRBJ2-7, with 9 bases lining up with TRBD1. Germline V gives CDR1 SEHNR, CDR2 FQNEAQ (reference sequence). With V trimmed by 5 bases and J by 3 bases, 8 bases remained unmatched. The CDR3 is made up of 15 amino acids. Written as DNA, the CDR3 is TGTGCCAGCAGCCCCCGGACAGGGGTCAGCTACGAGCAGTACTTC. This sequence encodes CASSPRTGVSYEQYF.

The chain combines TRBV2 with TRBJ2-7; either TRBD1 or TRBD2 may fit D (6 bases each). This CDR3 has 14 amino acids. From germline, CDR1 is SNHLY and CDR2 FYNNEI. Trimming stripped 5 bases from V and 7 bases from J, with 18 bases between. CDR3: CASSPLRGQGEQYF. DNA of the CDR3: TGTGCCAGCAGTCCCTTGCGGGGCCAGGGGGAGCAGTACTTC.

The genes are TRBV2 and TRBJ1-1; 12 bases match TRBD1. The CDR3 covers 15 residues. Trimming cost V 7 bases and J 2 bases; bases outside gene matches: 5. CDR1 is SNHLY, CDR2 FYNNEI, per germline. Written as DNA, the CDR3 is TGTGCCAGCACCTCCGGGACAGGGGGCAACACTGAAGCTTTCTTT. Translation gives CASTSGTGGNTEAFF.

CDR3 residues: CASSRGLAGVDQETQYF. The CDR3 coding sequence is TGTGCCAGTAGTAGGGGACTAGCGGGGGTAGACCAAGAGACCCAGTACTTC. The V and J genes are TRBV19 and TRBJ2-5, with TRBD2 matching over 14 bases. This CDR3 contains 17 residues. J lost 0 bases, V lost 4 bases, and 4 bases had no gene match. Germline lookup yields CDR1 LNHDA and CDR2 SQIVND (reference sequence). Filled out from reference TRBV19 and TRBJ2-5, the complete variable domain reads DGGITQSPKYLFRKEGQNVTLSCEQNLNHDAMYWYRQDPGQGLRLIYYSQIVNDFQKGDIAEGYSVSREKKESFPLTVTSAQKNPTAFYLCASSRGLAGVDQETQYFGPGTRLLVL.

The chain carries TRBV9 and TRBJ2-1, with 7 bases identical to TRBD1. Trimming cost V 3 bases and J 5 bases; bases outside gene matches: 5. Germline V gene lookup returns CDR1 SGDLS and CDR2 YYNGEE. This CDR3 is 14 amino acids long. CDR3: CASSARDSNNEQFF. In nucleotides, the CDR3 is TGTGCCAGCAGCGCTCGGGACAGCAACAATGAGCAGTTCTTC. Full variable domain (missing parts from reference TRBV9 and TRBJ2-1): DSGVTQTPKHLITATGQRVTLRCSPRSGDLSVYWYQQSLDQGLQFLIQYYNGEERAKGNILERFSAQQFPDLHSELNLSSLELGDSALYFCASSARDSNNEQFFGPGTRLTVL.

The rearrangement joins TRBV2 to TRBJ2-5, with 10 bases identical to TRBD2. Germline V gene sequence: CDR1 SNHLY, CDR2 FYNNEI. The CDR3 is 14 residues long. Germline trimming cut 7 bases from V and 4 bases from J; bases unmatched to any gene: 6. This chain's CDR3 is CASKIAGGVETQYF. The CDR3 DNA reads TGTGCCAGCAAGATAGCGGGGGGAGTAGAGACCCAGTACTTC.

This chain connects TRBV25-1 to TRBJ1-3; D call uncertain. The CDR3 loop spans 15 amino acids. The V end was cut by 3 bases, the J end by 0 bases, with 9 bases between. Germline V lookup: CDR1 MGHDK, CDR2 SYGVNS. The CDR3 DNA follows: TGTGCCAGCAGTGATAGGCAGAGCTCTGGAAACACCATATATTTT. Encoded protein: CASSDRQSSGNTIYF.

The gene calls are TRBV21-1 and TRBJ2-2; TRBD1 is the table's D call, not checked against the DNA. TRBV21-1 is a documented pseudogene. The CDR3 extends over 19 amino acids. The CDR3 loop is CASSKEQRGRGRHTGELFF. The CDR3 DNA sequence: TGTGCCAGCAGCAAAGAACAAAGAGGCAGGGGGCGGCACACCGGGGAGCTGTTTTTT.

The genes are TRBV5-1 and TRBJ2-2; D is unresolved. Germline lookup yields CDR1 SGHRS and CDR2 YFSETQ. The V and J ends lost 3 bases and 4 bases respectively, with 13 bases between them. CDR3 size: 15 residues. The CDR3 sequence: CASSSVWESTGELFF. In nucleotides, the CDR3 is TGCGCCAGCAGCTCGGTGTGGGAAAGCACCGGGGAGCTGTTTTTT.

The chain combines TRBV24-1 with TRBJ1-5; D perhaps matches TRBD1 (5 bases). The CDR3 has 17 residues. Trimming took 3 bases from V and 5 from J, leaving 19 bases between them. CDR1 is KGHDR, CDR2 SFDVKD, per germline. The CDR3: CATSDRGLCFRHQPQHF. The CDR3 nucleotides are TGTGCCACCAGTGATAGGGGACTTTGCTTTCGCCATCAGCCCCAGCATTTT.

CDR3 sequence: CASSPGSVSYNEQFF. DNA for the CDR3: TGTGCCAGCAGCCCCGGCTCCGTCTCCTACAATGAGCAGTTCTTC. This sequence joins TRBV6-4 and TRBJ2-1, with D uncertain. Trimming removed 6 bases at V and 0 bases at J, with 12 bases between. CDR3 length equals 15 residues. In germline, CDR1 is MRHNA, CDR2 SNTAGT.

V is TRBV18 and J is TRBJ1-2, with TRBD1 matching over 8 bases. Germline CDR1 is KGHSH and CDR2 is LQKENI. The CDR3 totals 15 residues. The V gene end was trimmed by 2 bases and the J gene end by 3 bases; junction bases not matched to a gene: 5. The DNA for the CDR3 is TGTGCCAGCTCACCAGTCGGACAGGGCGACTATGGCTACACCTTC. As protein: CASSPVGQGDYGYTF.

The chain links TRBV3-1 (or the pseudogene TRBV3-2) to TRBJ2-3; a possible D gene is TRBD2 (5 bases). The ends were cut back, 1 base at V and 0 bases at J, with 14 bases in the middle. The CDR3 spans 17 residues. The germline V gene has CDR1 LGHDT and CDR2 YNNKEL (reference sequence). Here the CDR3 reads CASSQVRTGISTDTQYF. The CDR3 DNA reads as TGTGCCAGCAGCCAAGTTAGGACGGGGATTAGCACAGATACGCAGTATTTT.

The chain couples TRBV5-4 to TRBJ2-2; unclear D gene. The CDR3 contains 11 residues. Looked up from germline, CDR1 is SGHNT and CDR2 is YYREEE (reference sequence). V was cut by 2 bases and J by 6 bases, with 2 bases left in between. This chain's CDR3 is CASSFAGELFF. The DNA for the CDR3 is TGTGCCAGCAGCTTCGCCGGGGAGCTGTTTTTT.

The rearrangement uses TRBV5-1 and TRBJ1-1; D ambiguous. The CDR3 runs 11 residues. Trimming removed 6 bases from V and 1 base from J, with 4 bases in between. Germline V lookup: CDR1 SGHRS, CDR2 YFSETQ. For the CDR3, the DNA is TGCGCCAGCATCGGGAACACTGAAGCTTTCTTT. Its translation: CASIGNTEAFF.

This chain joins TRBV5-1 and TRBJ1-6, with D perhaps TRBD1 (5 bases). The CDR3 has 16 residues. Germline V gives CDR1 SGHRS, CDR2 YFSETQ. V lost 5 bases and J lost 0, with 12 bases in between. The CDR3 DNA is TGCGCCAGCAGACCCTCAGGGAGCTCCTATAATTCACCCCTCCACTTT. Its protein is CASRPSGSSYNSPLHF.

Here the CDR3 DNA reads TGTGCCAGCAACACCGACCGGTGGACTAATGAAAAACTGTTTTTT. This translates into CASNTDRWTNEKLFF. This sequence joins TRBV6-5 and TRBJ1-4; D not resolved. Between the trimmed V and J ends, which lost 7 bases and 2 bases, there was a span of 14 bases. The CDR3 length is 15 residues. CDR1 and CDR2 (germline): MNHEY, SVGAGI.